What follows are 9 T cell receptor beta chains derived from one specimen sequenced in a study of blood T cell repertoires in COVID-19. TCRdb's copy holds only in-frame clones and misses some; the assay was immunoSEQ multiplex PCR. The sample shows about 160,000 clones, 85% to 95% of them seen only once. The sample comprised peripheral blood. The origin of the receptors is a woman aged 55-70 years with COVID-19, enrolled during active disease.

On this clone itself: Additional DNA sequences in this sample encode the identical CDR3. The chain employs TRBV6-2 or TRBV6-3 and TRBJ1-2, with 7 bases aligning to TRBD1. The V gene end was trimmed by 4 bases and the J gene end by 4 bases; junction bases not matched to a gene: 3. This CDR3 is 13 amino acids long. The germline gives CDR1 MNHEY, CDR2 SVGEGT. CDR3 nucleotides: TGTGCCAGCAGTTCCGGGACAGTCTATGGCTACACCTTC. It encodes CASSSGTVYGYTF.

V and J are TRBV5-4 and TRBJ1-2; possibly TRBD1 for D (6 bases). Germline V CDR1 and CDR2: SGHNT, YYREEE (reference sequence). The CDR3 runs 16 residues. Trimming pared 4 bases from V and 3 bases from J, leaving 19 bases between. DNA for the CDR3: TGTGCCAGCAGCCCGGGGGGGGGCGCGGGAGACTATGGCTACACCTTC. Translating it yields CASSPGGGAGDYGYTF. The variable domain in full, completed from reference TRBV5-4 and TRBJ1-2, reads ETGVTQSPTHLIKTRGQQVTLRCSSQSGHNTVSWYQQALGQGPQFIFQYYREEENGRGNFPPRFSGLQFPNYSSELNVNALELDDSALYLCASSPGGGAGDYGYTFGSGTRLTVV.

The chain couples TRBV27 to TRBJ2-1, with 7 bases that match TRBD1. Germline CDR1 and CDR2: MNHEY and SMNVEV (reference sequence). With 4 bases clipped from V and 5 bases from J, the junction kept 5 bases outside the gene matches. This CDR3 contains 14 residues. CDR3 bases: TGTGCCAGCAGTTCAAGACAGGGACACAATGAGCAGTTCTTC. Its translation: CASSSRQGHNEQFF.

The chain couples TRBV4-2 to TRBJ1-1; D perhaps matches TRBD1 (6 bases). CDR1 and CDR2 (germline): LGHNA, YNFKEQ. The CDR3 is made up of 17 amino acids. The V end lost 0 bases, the J end lost 1 base, and 15 bases lay between the germline ends. In DNA form, the CDR3 reads TGTGCCAGCAGCCAAGATACAGGGCTGGAGACGAACACTGAAGCTTTCTTT. Translation gives CASSQDTGLETNTEAFF.

This rearrangement joins TRBV5-1 to TRBJ2-7; 9 nucleotides match TRBD1. The V and J ends lost 4 bases and 6 bases, in that order; junction bases with no gene match: 5. The CDR3 is made up of 13 amino acids. The germline V gene has CDR1 SGHRS and CDR2 YFSETQ. The CDR3 region is CASSAGTGSEQYF. CDR3 sequence (DNA): TGCGCCAGCAGCGCTGGGACAGGGTCCGAGCAGTACTTC.

J is TRBJ1-5 and V is TRBV19, with a tentative D call TRBD1 (6 bases). Trimming pared 8 bases from V and 0 bases from J, leaving 17 bases between. The CDR3 contains 16 residues. Germline V lookup: CDR1 LNHDA, CDR2 SQIVND (reference sequence). The CDR3 spells CASRNHRDYSNQPQHF. The DNA of the CDR3 is TGTGCCAGTCGGAACCACAGGGACTATAGCAATCAGCCCCAGCATTTT.

The chain combines TRBV5-1 with TRBJ2-5, with 7 bases lining up with TRBD2. This CDR3 contains 14 residues. CDR1 and CDR2 (germline): SGHRS, YFSETQ. Losses at the gene ends were 4 bases for V and 5 bases for J; bases not matched to a gene: 8. CDR3 region: CASSDISGGETQYF. The CDR3 nucleotides read TGCGCCAGCAGCGACATATCGGGAGGCGAGACCCAGTACTTC.

This clone was detected only once. V is TRBV6-2 or TRBV6-3 and J is TRBJ1-2; D perhaps matches TRBD1 (6 bases). The CDR3 sequence is 15 residues long. Trimming left V 2 bases short and J 2 bases short, with 12 bases between. Germline lookup yields CDR1 MNHEY and CDR2 SVGEGT. The CDR3 is CASSYPGVLNYGYTF. CDR3 in DNA: TGTGCCAGCAGTTACCCAGGGGTCCTAAACTATGGCTACACCTTC.

V is TRBV15 and J is TRBJ1-5; weak D call: TRBD1 (6 bases). Trimming pared 0 bases from V and 5 bases from J, leaving 8 bases between. The germline V gene encodes CDR1 LNHNV and CDR2 YYDKDF (reference sequence). The CDR3 is 14 residues long. The CDR3 DNA reads as TGTGCCACCAGCAGAGACAGGGGACATCAGCCCCAGCATTTT. Amino acids: CATSRDRGHQPQHF.